This T cell receptor beta chain comes out of a study of cytomegalovirus exposure and HLA in healthy donors. Study results and caveats: The number of N-insertions in an Asian-associated ancestry cluster was reportedly below the approximately 680-donor mean in a later analysis.

CDR3 length equals 13 residues. Germline CDR1 and CDR2: SGHNT and YYREEE (reference sequence). The V segment lost 4 bases and the J segment 7 bases; nucleotides outside the gene matches: 3. The study ran its PCR with 60 Vbeta and 13 Jbeta primers. Sequenced by immunoSEQ multiplex PCR; TCRdb stores in-frame clones only, minus some. Of about 120,000 clones listed, nearly 80% are singletons. This clone was counted once. As yet, its antigen is unknown. V gene TRBV5-4 combines with J gene TRBJ1-4; 8 positions match TRBD1. The clonotype comes from a woman aged 25 to 39 in good health and CMV-seropositive. Sample: PBMCs. CDR3 DNA: TGTGCCAGCAGCGTCACAGGGGGTGAAAAACTGTTTTTT. Protein product: CASSVTGGEKLFF.